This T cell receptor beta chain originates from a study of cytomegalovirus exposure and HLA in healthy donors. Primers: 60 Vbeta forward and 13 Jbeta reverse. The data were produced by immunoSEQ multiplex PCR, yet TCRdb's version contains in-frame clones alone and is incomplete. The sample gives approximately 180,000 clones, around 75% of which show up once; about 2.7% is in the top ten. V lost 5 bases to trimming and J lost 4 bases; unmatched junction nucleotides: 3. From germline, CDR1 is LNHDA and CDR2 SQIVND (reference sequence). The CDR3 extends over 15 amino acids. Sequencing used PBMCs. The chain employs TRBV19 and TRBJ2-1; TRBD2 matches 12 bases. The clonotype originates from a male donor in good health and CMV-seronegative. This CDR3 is CASSGTSGYYNEQFF. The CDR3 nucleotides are TGTGCCAGTAGTGGGACTAGCGGGTATTACAATGAGCAGTTCTTC.